This record covers a single T cell receptor (beta chain). The data originate from a study of blood T cell repertoires in COVID-19. V was trimmed by 5 bases and J by 4 bases, leaving 9 bases between them. Germline loops: CDR1 LNHDA, CDR2 SQIVND (reference sequence). This CDR3 is 13 amino acids long. Sequenced by immunoSEQ multiplex PCR; TCRdb stores in-frame clones only, minus some. The sample holds 110,000 or so clones, 60% to 85% seen once. The chain combines TRBV19 with TRBJ2-1; D gene uncertain. This TCR was sampled from an older man with acute or convalescent COVID-19. Sequencing was done on a sample of peripheral blood. CDR3 residues: CASSEDGYNEQFF. In DNA, the CDR3 is TGTGCCAGTAGTGAGGATGGATACAATGAGCAGTTCTTC.